The clone carrying this T cell receptor (beta chain) was seen once. The CDR3 runs to 15 residues. Trimming shortened V by 3 bases and J by 0 bases, and 14 bases separated the two germline ends. The germline V gene encodes CDR1 DFQATT and CDR2 SNEGSKA (reference sequence). This sample is drawn from a study of T-cell memory formation after mild COVID-19. TCRdb reprocessed the 5' RACE reads with MiXCR, giving one entry per CDR3 protein. This sample has 250,000 to 350,000 distinct CDR3 sequences, with around 16% found just once. What was sequenced was PBMCs or a T cell subset sorted from them (not recorded which). V gene TRBV20-1 combines with J gene TRBJ1-1, with D possibly matching TRBD1 (5 bases). The clonotype was recovered from a man aged 18 to 30 who had mild COVID-19 (a few samples of this study predate the infection). Cell type and time point are not known. The DNA of the CDR3 is TGCAGTGCTAGGGCAGGGCCCAGGATGAACACTGAAGCTTTCTTT. It codes for CSARAGPRMNTEAFF.